This T cell receptor (beta chain) emerged from a study of shared clonotypes between healthy human individuals. The CDR3 is 15 amino acids. V was pared by 6 bases and J by 1 base, with 6 bases of the junction left unmatched. Germline-derived CDR1 and CDR2 are SEHNR and FQNEAQ (reference sequence). Only Caucasian adults living in Nashville, Tennessee served as donors. Only in-frame clones appear in the TCRdb table, and some are missing; sequencing was by immunoSEQ multiplex PCR. The sample holds some 360,000 clones, more than 60% seen once. The chain is built from TRBV7-9 and TRBJ2-3; 8 bases line up with TRBD2. The sample taken for sequencing was memory CD4+ T cells sorted from blood. Subset denoted: CD45RA-negative fraction. The clonotype was recovered from a man aged 25 to 40 in good health. The CDR3 DNA reads as TGTGCCAGCAGAGATAGCGGGACCGGCACAGATACGCAGTATTTT. Translating it yields CASRDSGTGTDTQYF.